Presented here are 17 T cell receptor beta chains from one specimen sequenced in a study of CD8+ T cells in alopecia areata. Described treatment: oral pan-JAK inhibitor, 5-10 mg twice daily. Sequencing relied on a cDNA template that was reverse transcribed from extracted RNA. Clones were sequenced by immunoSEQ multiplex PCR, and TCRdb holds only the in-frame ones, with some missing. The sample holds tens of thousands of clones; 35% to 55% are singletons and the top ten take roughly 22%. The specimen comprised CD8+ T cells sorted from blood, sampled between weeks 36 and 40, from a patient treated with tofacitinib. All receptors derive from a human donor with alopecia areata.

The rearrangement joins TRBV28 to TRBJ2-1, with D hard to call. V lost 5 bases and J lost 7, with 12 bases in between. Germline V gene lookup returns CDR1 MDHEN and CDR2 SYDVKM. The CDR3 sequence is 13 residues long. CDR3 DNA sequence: TGTGCCAGCAGTGGGATTAGTTTGAATGAGCAGTTCTTC. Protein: CASSGISLNEQFF.

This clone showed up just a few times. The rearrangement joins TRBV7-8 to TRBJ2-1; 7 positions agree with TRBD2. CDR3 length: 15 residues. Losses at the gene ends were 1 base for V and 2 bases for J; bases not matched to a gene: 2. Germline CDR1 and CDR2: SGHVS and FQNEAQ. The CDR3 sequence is CASSLELAAYNEQFF. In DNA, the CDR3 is TGTGCCAGCAGCTTAGAGCTAGCGGCCTACAATGAGCAGTTCTTC.

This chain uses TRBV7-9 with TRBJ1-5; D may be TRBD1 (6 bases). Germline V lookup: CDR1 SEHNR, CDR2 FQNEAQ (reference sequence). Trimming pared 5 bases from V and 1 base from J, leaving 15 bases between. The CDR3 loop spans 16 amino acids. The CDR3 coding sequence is TGTGCCAGCAGCGGGGGGCCCACAGGGAGCAATCAGCCCCAGCATTTT. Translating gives CASSGGPTGSNQPQHF.

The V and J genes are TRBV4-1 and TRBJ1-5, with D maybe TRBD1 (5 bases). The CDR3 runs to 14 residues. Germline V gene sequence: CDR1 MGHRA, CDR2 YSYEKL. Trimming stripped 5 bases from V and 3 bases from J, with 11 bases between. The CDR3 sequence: CASSSAGANQPQHF. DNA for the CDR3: TGCGCCAGCAGCTCAGCTGGGGCCAATCAGCCCCAGCATTTT.

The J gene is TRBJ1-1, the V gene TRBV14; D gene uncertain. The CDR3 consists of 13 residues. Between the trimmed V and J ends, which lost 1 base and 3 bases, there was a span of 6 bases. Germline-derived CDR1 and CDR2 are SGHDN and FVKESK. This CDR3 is CASSQARYTEAFF. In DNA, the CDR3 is TGTGCCAGCAGCCAAGCGAGGTACACTGAAGCTTTCTTT.

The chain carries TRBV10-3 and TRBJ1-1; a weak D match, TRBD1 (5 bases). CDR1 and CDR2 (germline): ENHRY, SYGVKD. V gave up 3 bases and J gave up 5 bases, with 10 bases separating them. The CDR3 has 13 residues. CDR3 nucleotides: TGTGCCATCAGTGATGGCAGGGCGACTGAAGCTTTCTTT. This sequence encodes CAISDGRATEAFF.

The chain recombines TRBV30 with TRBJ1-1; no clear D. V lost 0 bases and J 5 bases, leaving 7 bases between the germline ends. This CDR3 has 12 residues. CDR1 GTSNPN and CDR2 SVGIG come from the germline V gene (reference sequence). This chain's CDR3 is CAWSVLGTEAFF. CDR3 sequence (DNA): TGTGCCTGGAGTGTACTGGGGACTGAAGCTTTCTTT.

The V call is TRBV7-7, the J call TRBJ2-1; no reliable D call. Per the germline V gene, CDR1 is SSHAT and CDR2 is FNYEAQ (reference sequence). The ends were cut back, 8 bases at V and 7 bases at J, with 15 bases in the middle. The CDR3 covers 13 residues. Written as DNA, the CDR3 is TGTGCCAGCGTAGACCAAACTTTAAATGAGCAGTTCTTC. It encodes CASVDQTLNEQFF.

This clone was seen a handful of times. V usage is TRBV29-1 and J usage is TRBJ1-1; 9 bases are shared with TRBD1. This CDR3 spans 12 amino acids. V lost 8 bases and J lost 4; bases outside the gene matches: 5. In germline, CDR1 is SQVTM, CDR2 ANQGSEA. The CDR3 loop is CSQKTGGTEAFF. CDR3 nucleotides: TGCAGCCAAAAGACAGGGGGCACTGAAGCTTTCTTT.

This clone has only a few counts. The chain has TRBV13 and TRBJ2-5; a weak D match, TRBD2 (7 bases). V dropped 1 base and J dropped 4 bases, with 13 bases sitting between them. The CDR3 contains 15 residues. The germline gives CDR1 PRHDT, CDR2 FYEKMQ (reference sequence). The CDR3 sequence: CASSLVGRGAETQYF. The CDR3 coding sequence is TGTGCCAGCAGCTTAGTTGGACGGGGGGCAGAGACCCAGTACTTC.

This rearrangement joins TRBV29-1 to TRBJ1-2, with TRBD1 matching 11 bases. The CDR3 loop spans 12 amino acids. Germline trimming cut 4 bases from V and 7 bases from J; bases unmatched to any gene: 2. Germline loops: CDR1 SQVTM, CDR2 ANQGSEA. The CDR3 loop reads CSVGGQGGGYTF. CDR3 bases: TGCAGCGTTGGGGGACAGGGGGGTGGCTACACCTTC.

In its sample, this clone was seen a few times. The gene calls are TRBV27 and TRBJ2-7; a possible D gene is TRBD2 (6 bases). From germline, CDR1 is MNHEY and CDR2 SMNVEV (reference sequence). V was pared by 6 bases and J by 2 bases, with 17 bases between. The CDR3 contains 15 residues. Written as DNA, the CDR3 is TGTGCCAGCAGCACCTATAGCGGAGCCCCCTACGAGCAGTACTTC. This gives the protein CASSTYSGAPYEQYF.

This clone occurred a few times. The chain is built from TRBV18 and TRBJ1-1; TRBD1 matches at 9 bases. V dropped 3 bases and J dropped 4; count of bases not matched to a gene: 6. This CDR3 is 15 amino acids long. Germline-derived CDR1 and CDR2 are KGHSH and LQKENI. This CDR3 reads CASSPWGQGGTEAFF. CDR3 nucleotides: TGTGCCAGCTCACCTTGGGGACAGGGTGGCACTGAAGCTTTCTTT.

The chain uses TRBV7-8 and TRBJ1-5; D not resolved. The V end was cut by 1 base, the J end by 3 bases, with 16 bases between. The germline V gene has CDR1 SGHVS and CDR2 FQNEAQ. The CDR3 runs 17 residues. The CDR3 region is CASSLVKGRRHNQPQHF. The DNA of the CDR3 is TGTGCCAGCAGCTTAGTGAAGGGTCGCAGGCACAATCAGCCCCAGCATTTT.

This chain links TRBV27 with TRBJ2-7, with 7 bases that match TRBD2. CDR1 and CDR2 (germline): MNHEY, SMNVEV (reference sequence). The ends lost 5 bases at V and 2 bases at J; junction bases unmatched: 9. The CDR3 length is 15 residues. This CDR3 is CASSPTAGLAYEQYF. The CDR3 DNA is TGTGCCAGCAGTCCAACAGCGGGACTTGCCTACGAGCAGTACTTC.

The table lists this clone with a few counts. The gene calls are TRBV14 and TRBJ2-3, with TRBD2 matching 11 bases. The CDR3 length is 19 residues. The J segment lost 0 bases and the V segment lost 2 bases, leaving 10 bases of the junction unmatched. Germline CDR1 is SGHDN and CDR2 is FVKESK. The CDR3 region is CASSQRGLAGVTSTDTQYF. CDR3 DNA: TGTGCCAGCAGCCAACGAGGACTAGCGGGTGTTACTAGCACAGATACGCAGTATTTT.

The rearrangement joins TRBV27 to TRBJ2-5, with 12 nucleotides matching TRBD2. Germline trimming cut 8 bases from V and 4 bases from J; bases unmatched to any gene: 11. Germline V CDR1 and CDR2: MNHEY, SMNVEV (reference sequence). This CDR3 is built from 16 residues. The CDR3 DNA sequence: TGTGCCAGCCTCCCCCTAGCGGGAGGGCCGGGAGAGACCCAGTACTTC. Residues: CASLPLAGGPGETQYF.